This is a list of T cell receptor beta chains from one sample in a study of cytomegalovirus exposure and HLA in healthy donors. The data were produced by immunoSEQ multiplex PCR, yet TCRdb's version contains in-frame clones alone and is incomplete. This table holds about 82,000 clones, 65% to 80% found once. Sequenced sample: PBMCs. These receptors were obtained from a human donor in good health. CDR3s include the opening cysteine and the closing phenylalanine or tryptophan. A D gene is named only where the DNA matches it firmly. Expanded clones get a size class; other rows say once, few or many, or leave the size out.

V: TRBV15
J: TRBJ2-5
size: -
D: -
DNA: TGTGCCACCAGCAGAGACCTAGCAGAGACCCAGTACTTC
CDR3: CATSRDLAETQYF

V: TRBV5-6
J: TRBJ2-7
size: -
D: TRBD2
DNA: TGTGCCAGCAGCTTGGTAGGGGAGGGGCTCGAGCAGTACTTC
CDR3: CASSLVGEGLEQYF

V: TRBV5-1
J: TRBJ2-5
size: -
D: TRBD1
DNA: TGCGCCAGCAGCCGTACAGGGGGCGAGCAGGAGACCCAGTACTTC
CDR3: CASSRTGGEQETQYF

V: TRBV27
J: TRBJ1-1
size: -
D: -
DNA: TGTGCCAGCAGTTTAACGGTCCCCATGAACACTGAAGCTTTCTTT
CDR3: CASSLTVPMNTEAFF

V: TRBV6-5
J: TRBJ2-2
size: -
D: TRBD1
DNA: TGTGCCAGCAGGACCGACAGGGGGAACACCGGGGAGCTGTTTTTT
CDR3: CASRTDRGNTGELFF

V: TRBV4-1
J: TRBJ2-1
size: -
D: -
DNA: TGCGCCAGCAGCCAAGGCGGGACCAACAATGAGCAGTTCTTC
CDR3: CASSQGGTNNEQFF

V: TRBV5-1
J: TRBJ2-5
size: few
D: -
DNA: TGCGCCAGCAGGGGGGGGCCTCAAGAGACCCAGTACTTC
CDR3: CASRGGPQETQYF

V: TRBV6-1
J: TRBJ2-7
size: -
D: -
DNA: TGTGCCAGCGAAAGTGGGGTGGACTACGAGCAGTACTTC
CDR3: CASESGVDYEQYF

V: TRBV5-6
J: TRBJ1-2
size: -
D: -
DNA: TGTGCCAGCAGCTTCGGAGGCCGCTATGGCTACACCTTC
CDR3: CASSFGGRYGYTF

V: TRBV5-4
J: TRBJ2-1
size: -
D: TRBD2
DNA: TGTGCCAGCAGCCCCCCCTCCCGGGGGGGATACAATGAGCAGTTCTTC
CDR3: CASSPPSRGGYNEQFF